This TCR beta chain was sequenced for a study of T cell repertoires in cytomegalovirus infection. The germline V and J ends were trimmed by 3 bases and 5 bases, with 16 bases remaining between them. CDR3 length: 15 amino acids. TCRdb re-analysed the reads in MiXCR, keeping a single row per CDR3 protein. The sample yields some 680,000 distinct CDR3 sequences, approximately 40% seen once. Study-wide points: CMV-specific TCR beta clonotypes restricted by HLA-C were the ones dominating the ex vivo response.

Notes on this clonotype: Antigen specificity is unknown.

Sequencing input: PBMCs. The sequence was obtained from a human donor in good health (CMV status not recorded). Some clones in this sample may be carry-over from other donors' samples. The chain recombines TRBV12-3 or TRBV12-4 with TRBJ2-5, with D unclear. The CDR3 DNA follows: TGTGCCAGCAGTTTCGAGACCTCGGGCGCGGAGACCCAGTACTTC. Protein product: CASSFETSGAETQYF.